What follows are 30 T cell receptor beta chains derived from one specimen sequenced in a study of shared clonotypes between healthy human individuals. Method: immunoSEQ multiplex PCR; TCRdb's copy keeps in-frame clones and lacks some. The sample has 2 million to 2.5 million clones, 95% seen once. The specimen sequenced was naive CD4+ T cells sorted from blood. The subset: CD45RA+ positively selected. The source is a man between 18 and 35 years old in good health.

The chain links TRBV5-1 to TRBJ2-5; D remains unclear. The V and J ends lost 1 base and 2 bases respectively, with 9 bases between them. Germline values: CDR1 SGHRS, CDR2 YFSETQ. The CDR3 is 14 residues long. The CDR3 nucleotides read TGCGCCAGCAGCTTGACGCTCATACAAGAGACCCAGTACTTC. Protein sequence: CASSLTLIQETQYF.

DNA for the CDR3: TGCAGCGTTGAAGCGAGCCAAAAAGCTTTCTTT. Protein product: CSVEASQKAFF. V and J are TRBV29-1 and TRBJ1-1, with D unclear. Per the germline V gene, CDR1 is SQVTM and CDR2 is ANQGSEA. The CDR3 loop spans 11 amino acids. V was cut by 1 base and J by 9 bases, with 9 bases left in between.

Comment on this clone: The sample has other DNA sequences that encode this CDR3 too. The chain links TRBV7-2 to TRBJ2-5, with a tentative D call TRBD1 (6 bases). With 1 base removed from V and 4 bases from J, the gap between germline ends came to 7 bases. The length of the CDR3 is 13 residues. CDR1 and CDR2 from the germline V gene are SGHTA and FQGNSA. The CDR3 reads CASSLGGRETQYF. The DNA for the CDR3 is TGTGCCAGCAGCTTAGGGGGGCGAGAGACCCAGTACTTC.

V is TRBV4-1 and J is TRBJ2-5; D unclear. The CDR3 contains 12 residues. From germline, CDR1 is MGHRA and CDR2 YSYEKL. V was cut by 4 bases and J by 4 bases, with 7 bases left in between. The CDR3 DNA follows: TGCGCCAGCAGCCGTGACTTAGAGACCCAGTACTTC. Residues: CASSRDLETQYF.

The chain has TRBV7-9 and TRBJ2-7; the match to TRBD1 covers 7 bases. Germline V gives CDR1 SEHNR, CDR2 FQNEAQ (reference sequence). Trimming removed 6 bases from V and 1 base from J; junction bases left unmatched: 6. This CDR3 is 14 amino acids long. CDR3 region: CASRGQAGSYEQYF. The CDR3 nucleotides are TGTGCCAGCAGAGGACAGGCTGGTTCCTACGAGCAGTACTTC. Complete variable domain (other parts from reference TRBV7-9 and TRBJ2-7): DTGVSQNPRHKITKRGQNVTFRCDPISEHNRLYWYRQTLGQGPEFLTYFQNEAQLEKSRLLSDRFSAERPKGSFSTLEIQRTEQGDSAMYLCASRGQAGSYEQYFGPGTRLTVT.

Comments on this clone: The junction departs from the called germline gene at one end, perhaps through a read error. The chain employs TRBV7-7 and TRBJ2-4, with 14 nucleotides matching TRBD2. Germline V gene sequence: CDR1 SSHAT, CDR2 FNYEAQ (reference sequence). CDR3 length: 16 amino acids. The CDR3 sequence is CASSTGLAGGQNIQYF. In DNA form, the CDR3 reads TGTGCTAGCAGCACCGGACTAGCGGGAGGCCAAAACATTCAGTACTTC.

V gene TRBV30 combines with J gene TRBJ2-7; D gene uncertain. V lost 1 base to trimming and J lost 0 bases, with 10 bases between them. This CDR3 spans 14 amino acids. Germline V gives CDR1 GTSNPN, CDR2 SVGIG (reference sequence). The CDR3, as DNA: TGTGCCTGGAGTGGGGCTCCTCGCTCCTACGAGCAGTACTTC. Its protein is CAWSGAPRSYEQYF.

V is TRBV30 and J is TRBJ1-2, with D uncertain. CDR3 size: 16 residues. The V gene lost 0 bases and the J gene lost 0 bases, with 14 bases spanning the gap. From germline, CDR1 is GTSNPN and CDR2 SVGIG (reference sequence). The CDR3 nucleotides read TGTGCCTGGAGTGTACTTAGGGCAAGAGCTAACTATGGCTACACCTTC. It yields the protein CAWSVLRARANYGYTF.

This chain connects TRBV6-1 to TRBJ1-6; D uncertain. Between the trimmed V and J ends, which lost 7 bases and 5 bases, there was a span of 9 bases. This CDR3 spans 13 amino acids. Germline CDR1 MNHNS, CDR2 SASEGT. The CDR3 DNA is TGTGCCAGCATTGGCAGAAATAATTCACCCCTCCACTTT. Residues: CASIGRNNSPLHF.

The V call is TRBV11-2, the J call TRBJ2-7; 7 nucleotides line up with TRBD1. The J segment lost 2 bases and the V segment lost 5 bases, leaving 6 bases of the junction unmatched. The CDR3 sequence is 14 residues long. Looked up from germline, CDR1 is SGHAT and CDR2 is FQNNGV. The CDR3 here is CASSAQQGPYEQYF. In DNA form, the CDR3 reads TGTGCCAGCAGCGCACAACAGGGGCCCTACGAGCAGTACTTC.

Worth noting for this clone: In the same sample, other DNA sequences code for this CDR3. The genes are TRBV9 and TRBJ1-1; D remains ambiguous. Germline CDR1 and CDR2: SGDLS and YYNGEE. The length of the CDR3 is 13 residues. The germline V and J ends were trimmed by 4 bases and 1 base, with 8 bases remaining between them. CDR3 sequence reads: CASSLSPNTEAFF. The CDR3 nucleotides are TGTGCCAGCAGCCTTAGCCCGAACACTGAAGCTTTCTTT.

As regards this clone: In the same sample, other DNA sequences code for this CDR3. The CDR3 region is CASSLARGYEQYF. CDR3 sequence (DNA): TGTGCCAGCAGCTTGGCCCGCGGCTACGAGCAGTACTTC. The V call is TRBV5-4, the J call TRBJ2-7; D ambiguous. V lost 0 bases, J lost 3 bases, and 7 bases lay in between. CDR3 length: 13 residues. CDR1 is SGHNT and CDR2 is YYREEE in the germline V gene (reference sequence).

The rearrangement uses TRBV21-1 and TRBJ1-1. TRBV21-1 is designated a pseudogene. The CDR3 covers 16 residues. CDR3 protein: CASSTPTGTNNTEAFF. In DNA form, the CDR3 reads TGTGCCAGCAGCACTCCAACCGGGACTAATAACACTGAAGCTTTCTTT.

This clone was detected once. V usage is TRBV13 and J usage is TRBJ2-2; no clear D. The CDR3 is made up of 12 amino acids. Germline assignment: CDR1 PRHDT and CDR2 FYEKMQ (reference sequence). The ends were cut back, 3 bases at V and 6 bases at J, with 5 bases in the middle. CDR3 nucleotide sequence: TGTGCCAGCAGCTTCCGAGCCGGGGAGCTGTTTTTT. It codes for CASSFRAGELFF. The full variable domain, in which reference TRBV13 and TRBJ2-2 provide the parts outside the CDR3, is AAGVIQSPRHLIKEKRETATLKCYPIPRHDTVYWYQQGPGQDPQFLISFYEKMQSDKGSIPDRFSAQQFSDYHSELNMSSLELGDSALYFCASSFRAGELFFGEGSRLTVL.

The V and J genes are TRBV6-1 and TRBJ2-1; TRBD2 agrees at 11 bases. Germline CDR1 MNHNS, CDR2 SASEGT. This CDR3 spans 14 amino acids. J was trimmed by 8 bases and V by 7 bases; bases with no gene match: 7. CDR3 coding DNA: TGTGCCAGCATTACTAGCGGGAGTATCCATGAGCAGTTCTTC. Translating it yields CASITSGSIHEQFF.

The chain is built from TRBV28 and TRBJ1-3; no firm D call. Trimming shortened V by 6 bases and J by 0 bases, and 15 bases separated the two germline ends. Germline V gene lookup returns CDR1 MDHEN and CDR2 SYDVKM. The CDR3 runs 16 residues. DNA for the CDR3: TGTGCCAGCAGCCCTGCGGACGGCAACTCTGGAAACACCATATATTTT. Translation: CASSPADGNSGNTIYF.

Worth noting for this clone: The same CDR3 also results from other DNA sequences found in this sample. V and J are TRBV6-5 and TRBJ2-1; 10 bases fit TRBD2. V lost 0 bases to trimming and J lost 7 bases; unmatched junction nucleotides: 6. Per germline, CDR1 MNHEY and CDR2 SVGAGI. The CDR3 has 16 residues. The DNA for the CDR3 is TGTGCCAGCAGTTACTCCTCACTAGCGGGACGGAATGAGCAGTTCTTC. It specifies CASSYSSLAGRNEQFF.

This chain connects TRBV6-1 to TRBJ1-1; 8 positions agree with TRBD1. The CDR3 is 15 residues long. The junction had 6 bases not matched to a gene; V was cut back by 4 bases and J by 2 bases. Germline CDR1 MNHNS, CDR2 SASEGT. The CDR3 loop is CASSATRGQNTEAFF. The CDR3 DNA sequence: TGTGCCAGCAGTGCAACCAGGGGGCAAAACACTGAAGCTTTCTTT.

The chain couples TRBV12-5 to TRBJ2-1; the D is unclear. In germline, CDR1 is LGHNT, CDR2 FRNRAP. Trimming took 1 base from V and 6 from J, leaving 10 bases between them. There are 14 residues in the CDR3. The CDR3, as DNA: TGTGCTAGTGGTTTGGGCCACAAGGGCAATGAGCAGTTCTTC. It yields the protein CASGLGHKGNEQFF.

The chain couples TRBV4-3 to TRBJ2-3; 7 nucleotides align to TRBD2. This CDR3 contains 16 residues. CDR1 is LGHNA and CDR2 is YSLEER in the germline V gene. Trimming at V came to 0 bases and at J to 4 bases, leaving 7 bases not matched to a gene. CDR3 bases: TGCGCCAGCAGCCAAGATTCCGGACTAGTCTCAGATACGCAGTATTTT. Translating it yields CASSQDSGLVSDTQYF.

J is TRBJ1-1 and V is TRBV28, with 9 bases aligning to TRBD1. CDR1 and CDR2 from the germline V gene are MDHEN and SYDVKM. The CDR3 is 14 amino acids. J gave up 8 bases and V 5 bases, and 9 bases lay outside the gene matches. Here the CDR3 DNA reads TGTGCCAGCAGTCTCTCGACAGGGGGAAGGGAAGCTTTCTTT. Translating it yields CASSLSTGGREAFF.

V and J are TRBV28 and TRBJ2-7, with D possibly matching TRBD1 (6 bases). The CDR3 covers 14 residues. Germline V lookup: CDR1 MDHEN, CDR2 SYDVKM. V was shortened by 5 bases and J by 2 bases, with 13 bases between the two germline ends. CDR3 DNA sequence: TGTGCCAGCAGTGCCGGGACACCCCCCTACGAGCAGTACTTC. It codes for CASSAGTPPYEQYF.

The chain recombines TRBV6-6 with TRBJ1-1; D is unresolved. Trimming shortened V by 2 bases and J by 5 bases, and 9 bases separated the two germline ends. The V gene's germline CDR1 is MNHNY and CDR2 SVGAGI (reference sequence). This CDR3 has 13 residues. CDR3 coding DNA: TGTGCCAGCAGTTACACCGATGGGACTGAAGCTTTCTTT. Translation gives CASSYTDGTEAFF.

Here the CDR3 reads CASSTGLAGGYEQFF. In DNA form, the CDR3 reads TGCGCCAGCAGTACCGGACTAGCGGGAGGCTATGAGCAGTTCTTC. The genes are TRBV4-3 and TRBJ2-1, with 14 bases identical to TRBD2. This CDR3 has 15 amino acids. Per the germline V gene, CDR1 is LGHNA and CDR2 is YSLEER. Trimming at V came to 6 bases and at J to 8 bases, leaving 6 bases not matched to a gene.

The chain couples TRBV5-1 to TRBJ2-1; 10 bases are shared with TRBD1. With V trimmed by 0 bases and J by 5 bases, 2 bases remained unmatched. There are 15 residues in the CDR3. Germline V gene lookup returns CDR1 SGHRS and CDR2 YFSETQ. CDR3 region: CASSLGDRGHNEQFF. CDR3 DNA: TGCGCCAGCAGCTTGGGGGACAGGGGACACAATGAGCAGTTCTTC.

The chain recombines TRBV6-1 with TRBJ2-5; a possible D gene is TRBD2 (6 bases). The CDR3 loop spans 14 amino acids. The V end lost 4 bases, the J end lost 6 bases, and 15 bases lay between the germline ends. Germline V gene data show CDR1 as MNHNS and CDR2 as SASEGT. For the CDR3, the DNA is TGTGCCAGCAGTGGGGAGGCGGATTCGAAGACCCAGTACTTC. Encoded protein: CASSGEADSKTQYF.

This chain joins TRBV14 and TRBJ1-1, with 10 bases aligning to TRBD1. The CDR3 covers 15 residues. Germline V gene lookup returns CDR1 SGHDN and CDR2 FVKESK. The trim removed 5 bases at V and 4 bases at J, leaving 7 bases unmatched. CDR3 sequence (DNA): TGTGCCAGCAGCAGAAGACAGGGGGCTTCCACTGAAGCTTTCTTT. Translated, it gives CASSRRQGASTEAFF.

This clone was counted once. The chain combines TRBV28 with TRBJ2-7, with a tentative D call TRBD1 (6 bases). CDR3 length: 14 amino acids. CDR1 and CDR2 from the germline V gene are MDHEN and SYDVKM. V shed 2 bases and J shed 2 bases, with 10 bases lying between them. The chain's CDR3 is CASSLDRPAYEQYF. In DNA, the CDR3 is TGTGCCAGCAGTTTAGACAGGCCAGCCTACGAGCAGTACTTC. Full variable domain (missing parts from reference TRBV28 and TRBJ2-7): DVKVTQSSRYLVKRTGEKVFLECVQDMDHENMFWYRQDPGLGLRLIYFSYDVKMKEKGDIPEGYSVSREKKERFSLILESASTNQTSMYLCASSLDRPAYEQYFGPGTRLTVT.

Comments on this clone: The sample carries other DNA sequences with the same CDR3. V and J are TRBV5-1 and TRBJ2-7; tentatively, D is TRBD2 (6 bases). The CDR3 is made up of 14 amino acids. Trimming pared 2 bases from V and 0 bases from J, leaving 9 bases between. The germline gives CDR1 SGHRS, CDR2 YFSETQ. Written as DNA, the CDR3 is TGCGCCAGCAGCTTCGGGACTCCCTCCTACGAGCAGTACTTC. Translated, it gives CASSFGTPSYEQYF.

The chain joins TRBV20-1 to TRBJ2-1; tentative D call: TRBD2 (5 bases). Germline V lookup: CDR1 DFQATT, CDR2 SNEGSKA (reference sequence). The CDR3 extends over 11 amino acids. V lost 3 bases and J lost 8, with 8 bases in between. The CDR3 protein is CSARNGDEQFF. The CDR3 DNA follows: TGCAGTGCTAGGAACGGGGATGAGCAGTTCTTC.